This T cell receptor (beta chain) stems from a study of blood T cell repertoires in COVID-19. In the authors' methods: Reference gene primer amplification gave estimated nucleated cell counts. Using immunoSEQ multiplex PCR, the repertoire was profiled, and TCRdb retains in-frame clones only, with some absent. V and J calls and clone size are those listed in that table; D and trimming were worked out from the DNA. Of 250,000 or so clones in the sample, around 84% were seen once. CDR3 length: 14 amino acids. In germline, CDR1 is SGHKS, CDR2 YYEKEE (reference sequence). The V end was cut by 3 bases, the J end by 4 bases, with 13 bases between.

Sequencing used peripheral blood. The TCR comes from a woman in her thirties or forties who had recovered from COVID-19. The chain is built from TRBV5-5 and TRBJ1-2, with unresolved D. The CDR3 DNA reads TGTGCCAGCAGCTCTGGGCTGCTTCTCTATGGCTACACCTTC. Translation gives CASSSGLLLYGYTF.